A single sample is the source of the 18 T cell receptor beta chains below, sequenced in a study of blood T cell repertoires in COVID-19. The repertoire was sequenced with immunoSEQ multiplex PCR; TCRdb's copy has only in-frame clones and lacks some. The table has 86,000 or so clones, nearly 95% seen once. The sample consisted of peripheral blood. These receptors were taken from a human donor with active COVID-19. The donor label of this sample is uncertain.

The V gene is TRBV27, the J gene TRBJ2-5, with D perhaps TRBD1 (5 bases). The germline V and J ends were trimmed by 5 bases and 1 base, with 17 bases remaining between them. The CDR3 contains 16 residues. In germline, CDR1 is MNHEY, CDR2 SMNVEV (reference sequence). The DNA of the CDR3 is TGTGCCAGCAGTCCCTACTCCGCAGGGATCCAAGAGACCCAGTACTTC. It codes for CASSPYSAGIQETQYF.

This clone was seen once. The genes are TRBV7-9 and TRBJ2-5; tentatively, D is TRBD2 (5 bases). The V gene lost 8 bases and the J gene lost 5 bases, with 6 bases spanning the gap. Germline CDR1 reads SEHNR; CDR2 reads FQNEAQ (reference sequence). This CDR3 is 10 amino acids long. The CDR3 DNA sequence: TGTGCCAGCGGCGGGGAGACCCAGTACTTC. This translates into CASGGETQYF.

The chain carries TRBV4-3 and TRBJ2-3; TRBD2 aligns across 8 bases. The germline V gene has CDR1 LGHNA and CDR2 YSLEER. V dropped 0 bases and J dropped 2; count of bases not matched to a gene: 10. This CDR3 contains 18 residues. CDR3 sequence reads: CASSQDLAGGPLTDTQYF. DNA for the CDR3: TGCGCCAGCAGCCAAGATTTGGCGGGAGGCCCTCTCACAGATACGCAGTATTTT.

The rearrangement links TRBV7-9 to TRBJ2-3, with TRBD1 identical over 7 bases. The CDR3 sequence is 15 residues long. The germline V gene has CDR1 SEHNR and CDR2 FQNEAQ (reference sequence). With V trimmed by 5 bases and J by 4 bases, 9 bases remained unmatched. CDR3 loop: CASSPEGAPPDTQYF. The CDR3 DNA sequence: TGTGCCAGCAGCCCCGAGGGGGCCCCCCCAGATACGCAGTATTTT.

In nucleotides, the CDR3 is TGTGCCAGCAGTTTCTACGATCAGACGGGGGAGCAGTACTTC. Protein sequence: CASSFYDQTGEQYF. The chain couples TRBV27 to TRBJ2-7; D may be TRBD2 (5 bases). The V and J ends lost 3 bases and 7 bases respectively, with 16 bases between them. Looked up from germline, CDR1 is MNHEY and CDR2 is SMNVEV (reference sequence). The CDR3 extends over 14 amino acids.

V is TRBV5-1 and J is TRBJ2-7; 12 bases are shared with TRBD2. This CDR3 spans 15 amino acids. The V gene's germline CDR1 is SGHRS and CDR2 YFSETQ. J was trimmed by 5 bases and V by 2 bases; bases with no gene match: 5. CDR3 amino acids: CASSFSSGGADEQYF. CDR3 bases: TGCGCCAGCAGCTTTTCTAGCGGGGGGGCCGACGAGCAGTACTTC.

The V call is TRBV7-9, the J call TRBJ1-1; D gene uncertain. V was cut by 0 bases and J by 5 bases, with 13 bases left in between. The CDR3 runs 15 residues. The germline CDR1 and CDR2 sequences are SEHNR and FQNEAQ (reference sequence). CDR3 sequence: CASSLAGTGMTEAFF. In DNA, the CDR3 is TGTGCCAGCAGCTTAGCGGGTACGGGGATGACTGAAGCTTTCTTT.

The CDR3 nucleotides are TGTGCCAGCTCAACCAGGGGATATGAAAACACCATATATTTT. Translating gives CASSTRGYENTIYF. The rearrangement links TRBV18 to TRBJ1-3; D possibly corresponds to TRBD1 (6 bases). Germline V gives CDR1 KGHSH, CDR2 LQKENI. Trimming stripped 5 bases from V and 6 bases from J, with 14 bases between. The CDR3 has 14 residues.

V is TRBV10-1 and J is TRBJ2-1; the match to TRBD2 covers 9 bases. CDR1 is WNHNN and CDR2 is SYGVQD in the germline V gene (reference sequence). The CDR3 has 14 amino acids. J gave up 7 bases and V 3 bases, and 4 bases lay outside the gene matches. The DNA of the CDR3 is TGCGCCAGCAGTGATAGCGGGAGAGGAAATGAGCAGTTCTTC. The encoded protein is CASSDSGRGNEQFF.

CDR3 sequence reads: CASSRTGPNTGELFF. As DNA, the CDR3 is TGTGCCAGCAGTCGGACAGGGCCCAACACCGGGGAGCTGTTTTTT. The chain carries TRBV6-5 and TRBJ2-2, with 8 bases aligning to TRBD1. Trimming removed 5 bases from V and 2 bases from J; junction bases left unmatched: 4. Germline CDR1 and CDR2: MNHEY and SVGAGI. This CDR3 spans 15 amino acids.

V is TRBV4-2 and J is TRBJ2-7; 9 bases align to TRBD1. The junction had 10 bases not matched to a gene; V was cut back by 0 bases and J by 1 base. The CDR3 runs to 18 residues. Germline-derived CDR1 and CDR2 are LGHNA and YNFKEQ. As DNA, the CDR3 is TGTGCCAGCAGCCAAGAGACTTTAGCCGGGACAGGGTCCTACGAGCAGTACTTC. Encoded protein: CASSQETLAGTGSYEQYF.

V gene TRBV5-5 combines with J gene TRBJ1-5; possible D gene TRBD1, 6 bases. This CDR3 is 13 amino acids long. V was pared by 0 bases and J by 5 bases, with 6 bases between. The germline CDR1 and CDR2 sequences are SGHKS and YYEKEE (reference sequence). As DNA, the CDR3 is TGTGCCAGCAGCTTGGACAGGGATCAGCCCCAGCATTTT. Encoded protein: CASSLDRDQPQHF.

The chain couples TRBV28 to TRBJ1-5, with TRBD1 matching over 10 bases. The CDR3 spans 16 residues. V was clipped by 5 bases and J by 7 bases; unmatched bases: 11. Germline-derived CDR1 and CDR2 are MDHEN and SYDVKM. Here the CDR3 DNA reads TGTGCCAGCAGTCCATCTGGACAGGGGGAAGGGCAGCCCCAGCATTTT. It specifies CASSPSGQGEGQPQHF.

The V gene is TRBV5-1, the J gene TRBJ2-3; unclear D gene. V was shortened by 1 base and J by 1 base, with 13 bases between the two germline ends. CDR3 length: 16 amino acids. Germline V gives CDR1 SGHRS, CDR2 YFSETQ. In DNA form, the CDR3 reads TGCGCCAGCAGCTTGTCTACTCCGTCCCGCACAGATACGCAGTATTTT. This translates into CASSLSTPSRTDTQYF.

The genes are TRBV4-1 and TRBJ1-5, with 11 bases aligning to TRBD1. CDR1 is MGHRA, CDR2 YSYEKL, per germline. The CDR3 consists of 15 residues. V lost 4 bases to trimming and J lost 6 bases; unmatched junction nucleotides: 5. The CDR3 bases are TGCGCCAGCAGCCGGACAGGGGGCGCAGCTCAGCCCCAGCATTTT. Encoded protein: CASSRTGGAAQPQHF.

The J gene is TRBJ1-5, the V gene TRBV18; 8 bases fit TRBD1. Germline V gene lookup returns CDR1 KGHSH and CDR2 LQKENI. CDR3 length: 16 amino acids. V gave up 3 bases and J gave up 4 bases; unmatched junction bases: 8. The CDR3 region is CASSPSTGGLNQPQHF. In DNA form, the CDR3 reads TGTGCCAGCTCACCTTCCACAGGGGGGTTAAATCAGCCCCAGCATTTT.

The chain has TRBV3-1 (or the pseudogene TRBV3-2) and TRBJ1-6; 8 nucleotides match TRBD1. The J segment lost 9 bases and the V segment lost 4 bases, leaving 5 bases of the junction unmatched. Looked up from germline, CDR1 is LGHDT and CDR2 is YNNKEL (reference sequence). This CDR3 has 14 residues. DNA of the CDR3: TGTGCCAGCAGCCGGGGACAGGCCTTTTCACCCCTCCACTTT. Its translation: CASSRGQAFSPLHF.

The chain couples TRBV3-1 (or the pseudogene TRBV3-2) to TRBJ2-7, with TRBD2 matching 12 bases. Germline V lookup: CDR1 LGHDT, CDR2 YNNKEL (reference sequence). V lost 6 bases to trimming and J lost 5 bases; unmatched junction nucleotides: 8. The CDR3 sequence is 15 residues long. DNA for the CDR3: TGTGCCAGCAGTCCATCTAGCGGGGGGGCCGACGAGCAGTACTTC. It specifies CASSPSSGGADEQYF.